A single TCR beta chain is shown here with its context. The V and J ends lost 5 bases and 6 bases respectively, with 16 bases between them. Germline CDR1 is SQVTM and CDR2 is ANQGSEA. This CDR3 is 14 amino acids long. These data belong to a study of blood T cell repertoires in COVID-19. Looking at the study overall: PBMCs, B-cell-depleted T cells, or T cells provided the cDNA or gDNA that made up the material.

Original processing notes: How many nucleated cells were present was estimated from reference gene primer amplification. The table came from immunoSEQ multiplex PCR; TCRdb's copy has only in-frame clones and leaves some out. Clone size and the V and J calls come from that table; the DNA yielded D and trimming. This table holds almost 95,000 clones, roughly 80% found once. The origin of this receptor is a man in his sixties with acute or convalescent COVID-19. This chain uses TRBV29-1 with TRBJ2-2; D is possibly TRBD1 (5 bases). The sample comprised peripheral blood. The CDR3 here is CSVFYSGSAGELFF. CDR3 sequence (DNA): TGCAGCGTTTTTTATTCAGGGTCGGCCGGGGAGCTGTTTTTT.